The 24 T cell receptor beta chains presented below share a single source sample, sequenced in a study of T cell responses to AZD1222 COVID-19 vaccine. The method was immunoSEQ multiplex PCR; TCRdb's version includes in-frame clones alone and lacks a portion of them. Of approximately 140,000 clones in the sample, over 90% were seen once. The sample in question was peripheral blood, obtained on day 0 of MenACWY control vaccination. The receptor source for this set is an adult in good health.

The V gene is TRBV15, the J gene TRBJ1-3, with no clear D. Germline V CDR1 and CDR2: LNHNV, YYDKDF (reference sequence). The V end lost 0 bases, the J end lost 2 bases, and 8 bases lay between the germline ends. The CDR3 is made up of 15 amino acids. The CDR3: CATSRDGSPGNTIYF. CDR3 DNA sequence: TGTGCCACCAGCAGAGATGGGTCCCCTGGAAACACCATATATTTT.

The chain combines TRBV5-4 with TRBJ2-7; D is unclear. The CDR3 totals 14 residues. Germline assignment: CDR1 SGHNT and CDR2 YYREEE (reference sequence). Trimming pared 1 base from V and 1 base from J, leaving 9 bases between. The CDR3 coding sequence is TGTGCCAGCAGCTTGCGTACTAAATCCTACGAGCAGTACTTC. This encodes CASSLRTKSYEQYF. The variable domain in full, completed from reference TRBV5-4 and TRBJ2-7, reads ETGVTQSPTHLIKTRGQQVTLRCSSQSGHNTVSWYQQALGQGPQFIFQYYREEENGRGNFPPRFSGLQFPNYSSELNVNALELDDSALYLCASSLRTKSYEQYFGPGTRLTVT.

V gene TRBV19 combines with J gene TRBJ1-1; TRBD1 might be the D (5 bases). V was pared by 3 bases and J by 1 base, with 21 bases between. The CDR3 consists of 18 residues. Germline lookup yields CDR1 LNHDA and CDR2 SQIVND (reference sequence). The CDR3 nucleotides read TGTGCCAGTAGTATCTCAGGGACCAGGGTATCCCAGAACACTGAAGCTTTCTTT. Translation: CASSISGTRVSQNTEAFF.

The V call is TRBV3-1 (or the pseudogene TRBV3-2), the J call TRBJ2-7; weak D call: TRBD2 (6 bases). Per the germline V gene, CDR1 is LGHDT and CDR2 is YNNKEL (reference sequence). The V end lost 0 bases, the J end lost 4 bases, and 10 bases lay between the germline ends. This CDR3 is 14 amino acids long. CDR3 nucleotides: TGTGCCAGCAGCCAAGATCTAGGAGGGTACGAGCAGTACTTC. This codes for CASSQDLGGYEQYF.

The V and J genes are TRBV10-3 and TRBJ1-1; D is undetermined. The CDR3 consists of 11 residues. Germline-derived CDR1 and CDR2 are ENHRY and SYGVKD. The V end lost 10 bases, the J end lost 1 base, and 7 bases lay between the germline ends. The chain's CDR3 is CATASNTEAFF. CDR3 nucleotides: TGTGCCACCGCGTCGAACACTGAAGCTTTCTTT.

This clone appeared once. In DNA form, the CDR3 reads TGCGCCAGCAGCCCACGGACGGATAACTACGAGCAGTACTTC. This sequence encodes CASSPRTDNYEQYF. The gene calls are TRBV5-1 and TRBJ2-7; no clear D gene. CDR1 is SGHRS, CDR2 YFSETQ, per germline. V lost 4 bases and J 3 bases, leaving 14 bases between the germline ends. The CDR3 runs 14 residues.

The CDR3 region is CASSTLGTSGRPELFF. CDR3 in DNA: TGTGCCAGCAGTACATTGGGGACTAGCGGGAGGCCCGAGCTGTTTTTT. The chain couples TRBV25-1 to TRBJ2-2; 15 nucleotides agree with TRBD2. There are 16 residues in the CDR3. V gave up 5 bases and J gave up 11 bases; unmatched junction bases: 9. CDR1 is MGHDK, CDR2 SYGVNS, per germline.

The V and J genes are TRBV9 and TRBJ1-1; a weak D match, TRBD1 (6 bases). CDR3 length equals 16 residues. CDR1 and CDR2 (germline): SGDLS, YYNGEE. With 4 bases removed from V and 5 bases from J, the gap between germline ends came to 21 bases. The CDR3 loop is CASSTDPRGGGTEAFF. Written as DNA, the CDR3 is TGTGCCAGCAGCACCGATCCTAGGGGGGGCGGAACTGAAGCTTTCTTT.

This chain links TRBV28 with TRBJ1-2; a possible D gene is TRBD1 (5 bases). Trimming cost V 2 bases and J 2 bases, with 9 bases left between them. This CDR3 spans 14 amino acids. Per the germline V gene, CDR1 is MDHEN and CDR2 is SYDVKM. The CDR3 spells CASSLGWGNYGYTF. CDR3 in DNA: TGTGCCAGCAGTTTAGGATGGGGCAACTATGGCTACACCTTC.

In nucleotides, the CDR3 is TGTGCCAGCAGCCCTCATCCGGGGACCATAAAGGGAGATACGCAGTATTTT. Protein sequence: CASSPHPGTIKGDTQYF. The genes are TRBV3-1 (or the pseudogene TRBV3-2) and TRBJ2-3; the D gene could be TRBD1 or TRBD2 (5 bases each). Trimming shortened V by 4 bases and J by 5 bases, and 22 bases separated the two germline ends. CDR3 length equals 17 residues. Germline CDR1 reads LGHDT; CDR2 reads YNNKEL (reference sequence).

The gene calls are TRBV2 and TRBJ2-2; 9 bases agree with TRBD1. The V and J ends lost 8 bases and 0 bases, in that order; junction bases with no gene match: 1. Germline V lookup: CDR1 SNHLY, CDR2 FYNNEI. This CDR3 has 14 amino acids. The CDR3 is CASRDRANTGELFF. The CDR3 nucleotides are TGTGCCAGCCGGGACAGGGCGAACACCGGGGAGCTGTTTTTT. The full variable domain, rest sourced from reference TRBV2 and TRBJ2-2, is EPEVTQTPSHQVTQMGQEVILRCVPISNHLYFYWYRQILGQKVEFLVSFYNNEISEKSEIFDDQFSVERPDGSNFTLKIRSTKLEDSAMYFCASRDRANTGELFFGEGSRLTVL.

A few counts support this clone. Different DNA sequences within this sample yield the same CDR3. The gene calls are TRBV2 and TRBJ1-1; possible D gene TRBD1, 5 bases. Trimming pared 4 bases from V and 1 base from J, leaving 7 bases between. Looked up from germline, CDR1 is SNHLY and CDR2 is FYNNEI. The CDR3 length is 13 residues. This chain's CDR3 is CASSGGANTEAFF. In DNA form, the CDR3 reads TGTGCCAGCAGTGGCGGGGCGAACACTGAAGCTTTCTTT.

This chain uses TRBV5-5 with TRBJ1-6; D remains unclear. Trimming removed 3 bases at V and 2 bases at J, with 6 bases between. Germline V gene lookup returns CDR1 SGHKS and CDR2 YYEKEE (reference sequence). The CDR3 runs to 14 residues. CDR3 DNA sequence: TGTGCCAGCAGCTCGGGGACCTATAATTCACCCCTCCACTTT. Amino acids: CASSSGTYNSPLHF. The full variable domain, completed using reference TRBV5-5 and TRBJ1-6, is DAGVTQSPTHLIKTRGQQVTLRCSPISGHKSVSWYQQVLGQGPQFIFQYYEKEERGRGNFPDRFSARQFPNYSSELNVNALLLGDSALYLCASSSGTYNSPLHFGNGTRLTVT.

This chain uses TRBV18 with TRBJ2-7, with D perhaps matching TRBD1 (5 bases). The germline gives CDR1 KGHSH, CDR2 LQKENI. The CDR3 runs to 14 residues. V was cut by 2 bases and J by 2 bases, with 10 bases left in between. In DNA form, the CDR3 reads TGTGCCAGCTCACCAGACAGCAGAACCTACGAGCAGTACTTC. This codes for CASSPDSRTYEQYF.

This CDR3 is CASSYSRRGQDEQFF. DNA of the CDR3: TGTGCCAGCAGTTACTCGAGACGGGGTCAGGATGAGCAGTTCTTC. The J gene is TRBJ2-1, the V gene TRBV6-5, with a weak D call TRBD2 (5 bases). Trimming shortened V by 0 bases and J by 8 bases, and 14 bases separated the two germline ends. The CDR3 has 15 residues. CDR1 and CDR2 (germline): MNHEY, SVGAGI.

The chain is built from TRBV10-1 and TRBJ2-1; 10 nucleotides line up with TRBD2. This CDR3 has 16 residues. With 2 bases clipped from V and 9 bases from J, the junction kept 10 bases outside the gene matches. Germline V CDR1 and CDR2: WNHNN, SYGVQD (reference sequence). CDR3 amino acids: CASSETIAGGRGEQFF. The CDR3 DNA reads as TGCGCCAGCAGTGAGACTATAGCGGGAGGTCGAGGTGAGCAGTTCTTC.

The chain employs TRBV19 and TRBJ1-6, with 8 bases aligning to TRBD1. The CDR3 extends over 16 amino acids. Germline values: CDR1 LNHDA, CDR2 SQIVND (reference sequence). The V gene end was trimmed by 6 bases and the J gene end by 7 bases; junction bases not matched to a gene: 11. The CDR3 loop reads CASSQNLRQGNSPLHF. The CDR3 DNA is TGTGCCAGTAGCCAAAACTTGAGACAGGGGAATTCACCCCTCCACTTT.

This clone was counted a single time. The chain uses TRBV27 and TRBJ1-2, with TRBD1 identical over 10 bases. The V segment lost 5 bases and the J segment 6 bases; nucleotides outside the gene matches: 9. Germline CDR1 is MNHEY and CDR2 is SMNVEV (reference sequence). This CDR3 is built from 15 residues. CDR3 in amino acids: CASSLDRGWADGYTF. In DNA, the CDR3 is TGTGCCAGCAGTCTGGACAGGGGGTGGGCTGATGGCTACACCTTC.

The rearrangement joins TRBV11-2 to TRBJ2-1; 12 positions match TRBD2. CDR3 length: 16 residues. Germline V gene lookup returns CDR1 SGHAT and CDR2 FQNNGV. The ends lost 5 bases at V and 7 bases at J; junction bases unmatched: 9. The CDR3 region is CASSPGTSGYYNEQFF. The CDR3 coding sequence is TGTGCCAGCAGCCCAGGGACTAGCGGGTATTATAATGAGCAGTTCTTC.

This chain joins TRBV19 and TRBJ1-6; 8 nucleotides align to TRBD1. The CDR3 totals 16 residues. Germline lookup yields CDR1 LNHDA and CDR2 SQIVND (reference sequence). Unmatched junction bases numbered 2, after V lost 4 bases and J lost 0 bases. The CDR3 loop is CASSTGGTSYNSPLHF. Here the CDR3 DNA reads TGTGCCAGTAGTACAGGGGGCACCTCCTATAATTCACCCCTCCACTTT.

This sequence joins TRBV24-1 and TRBJ1-1; weak D call: TRBD1 (5 bases). The CDR3 sequence is 15 residues long. Germline-derived CDR1 and CDR2 are KGHDR and SFDVKD. V lost 1 base and J lost 5, with 13 bases in between. CDR3 loop: CATSDFYLGQTEAFF. Here the CDR3 DNA reads TGTGCCACCAGTGATTTCTACCTGGGGCAAACTGAAGCTTTCTTT.

The V call is TRBV6-5, the J call TRBJ2-3; weak D call: TRBD1 (6 bases). The CDR3 spans 14 residues. The germline CDR1 and CDR2 sequences are MNHEY and SVGAGI. Between the trimmed V and J ends, which lost 10 bases and 3 bases, there was a span of 17 bases. The chain's CDR3 is CATLLQGPTDTQYF. CDR3 in DNA: TGTGCCACCCTCCTACAGGGCCCAACAGATACGCAGTATTTT.

CDR3 amino acids: CATGGTSGVETQYF. As DNA, the CDR3 is TGTGCCACCGGCGGGACTAGCGGGGTGGAGACCCAGTACTTC. The chain joins TRBV24-1 to TRBJ2-5; 13 positions agree with TRBD2. The germline V gene encodes CDR1 KGHDR and CDR2 SFDVKD. The CDR3 loop spans 14 amino acids. V lost 9 bases, J lost 5 bases, and 5 bases stayed unmatched.

The chain recombines TRBV2 with TRBJ1-4; the match to TRBD1 covers 10 bases. In germline, CDR1 is SNHLY, CDR2 FYNNEI. This CDR3 has 14 amino acids. With 6 bases clipped from V and 7 bases from J, the junction kept 5 bases outside the gene matches. This CDR3 is CASRLGQGTEKLFF. Written as DNA, the CDR3 is TGTGCCAGCAGATTGGGACAGGGGACTGAAAAACTGTTTTTT.